This entry describes one T cell receptor beta chain. Its antigen is still unknown. This sample is part of a study of CXCR3-negative and CXCR3-positive naive CD8 T cells. On the study more broadly: Sequencing brought in roughly 150 million TRB reads altogether, and each library got about 1.5 +/- 0.3 million. The study, taken as a whole, reports: CXCR3-positive naive cells had more hydrophobic TRB CDR3s than CXCR3-negative naive cells.

The TRB cDNA libraries were prepared by 5' RACE with UMI labels. TCRdb reprocessed the 5' RACE reads and reports one entry per CDR3 protein, with no DNA. The clone table shows around 5,900 distinct CDR3 sequences, with the ten largest holding approximately 1.3%. The CDR3 contains 15 residues. Germline assignment: CDR1 SGHTA and CDR2 FQGNSA. The sequenced material came from naive CXCR3- CD8+ T cells from blood. Subset defined: CD45RO-CCR7+CD27+CD95- naive CD8+ T cells lacking CXCR3 (TNR3-). The source of this sequence is a human donor in good health. Some clones in this sample may be carry-over from other donors' samples. This chain links TRBV7-2 with TRBJ2-3; there is no DNA to check the TCRdb D call of TRBD2. CDR3 loop: CASSQTSGRADTQYF.